What follows are 19 T cell receptor beta chains derived from one specimen sequenced in a study of memory CD4+ T cells and cytomegalovirus serostatus. Single viable CD3+CD4+CD8-CD45RO+ cells were sorted as the memory CD4+ T cells. Method: immunoSEQ multiplex PCR; TCRdb's copy keeps in-frame clones and lacks some. The profile shows approximately 47,000 clones, about 73% of them singletons. The sequenced sample was memory CD4+ T cells from blood. These receptors originate from an adult in good health and CMV-seronegative.

The chain joins TRBV18 to TRBJ1-1; D unresolved. The V gene lost 1 base and the J gene lost 3 bases, with 15 bases spanning the gap. The germline V gene encodes CDR1 KGHSH and CDR2 LQKENI. CDR3 length: 16 residues. CDR3 DNA: TGTGCCAGCTCACCACAAAAAGGGCTCGGGGACACTGAAGCTTTCTTT. Encoded protein: CASSPQKGLGDTEAFF. Combining the CDR3 with reference TRBV18 and TRBJ1-1 gives the whole variable domain NAGVMQNPRHLVRRRGQEARLRCSPMKGHSHVYWYRQLPEEGLKFMVYLQKENIIDESGMPKERFSAEFPKEGPSILRIQQVVRGDSAAYFCASSPQKGLGDTEAFFGQGTRLTVV.

The chain recombines TRBV2 with TRBJ1-1; no clear D gene. Trimming took 7 bases from V and 3 from J, leaving 12 bases between them. Per the germline V gene, CDR1 is SNHLY and CDR2 is FYNNEI. This CDR3 is 13 amino acids long. The chain's CDR3 is CASNSGGYTEAFF. CDR3 nucleotides: TGTGCCAGCAATAGTGGCGGTTACACTGAAGCTTTCTTT. Full variable domain (outside the CDR3, taken from reference TRBV2 and TRBJ1-1): EPEVTQTPSHQVTQMGQEVILRCVPISNHLYFYWYRQILGQKVEFLVSFYNNEISEKSEIFDDQFSVERPDGSNFTLKIRSTKLEDSAMYFCASNSGGYTEAFFGQGTRLTVV.

CDR3 in DNA: TGTGCCAGCAGTGAAGCTGTCTGGGGACAGGGGGGCCAGTACTTC. Its translation: CASSEAVWGQGGQYF. This chain connects TRBV2 to TRBJ2-5; TRBD1 matches 11 bases. This CDR3 is built from 15 residues. Looked up from germline, CDR1 is SNHLY and CDR2 is FYNNEI. V shed 0 bases, J shed 10 bases, and the junction held 7 bases outside the gene matches.

J is TRBJ2-5 and V is TRBV19; 10 bases map to TRBD2. The CDR3 spans 19 residues. The ends lost 3 bases at V and 4 bases at J; junction bases unmatched: 17. Germline V gene data show CDR1 as LNHDA and CDR2 as SQIVND (reference sequence). For the CDR3, the DNA is TGTGCCAGTAGTATCCGGCCGCCTCGGGATCTAGCGGGGGTAGAGACCCAGTACTTC. Its translation is CASSIRPPRDLAGVETQYF.

The chain carries TRBV7-3 and TRBJ2-3, with no clear D. CDR1 and CDR2 (germline): SGHTA, FQGTGA. V was pared by 5 bases and J by 4 bases, with 10 bases between. The CDR3 runs to 13 residues. DNA of the CDR3: TGTGCCAGCAGCGAAACTGTGGCAGATACGCAGTATTTT. Amino acid sequence: CASSETVADTQYF. The whole variable domain, filled in from reference TRBV7-3 and TRBJ2-3, reads GAGVSQTPSNKVTEKGKYVELRCDPISGHTALYWYRQSLGQGPEFLIYFQGTGAADDSGLPNDRFFAVRPEGSVSTLKIQRTERGDSAVYLCASSETVADTQYFGPGTRLTVL.

The V and J genes are TRBV18 and TRBJ2-1; 8 bases map to TRBD2. V lost 1 base and J lost 7; bases outside the gene matches: 15. Germline CDR1 KGHSH, CDR2 LQKENI. This CDR3 comprises 18 residues. CDR3 nucleotide sequence: TGTGCCAGCTCACCACTTTCTCTTTCCGGGACTAGTCCAAATGAGCAGTTCTTC. Residues: CASSPLSLSGTSPNEQFF.

This clone was observed a few times. The CDR3 DNA reads as TGTGCCAGCATCAAGGGGGGAGCCCTTGGAAACACCATATATTTT. Residues: CASIKGGALGNTIYF. The gene calls are TRBV6-6 and TRBJ1-3; D perhaps matches TRBD1 (6 bases). V shed 7 bases and J shed 3 bases, with 16 bases lying between them. The CDR3 loop spans 15 amino acids. Germline lookup yields CDR1 MNHNY and CDR2 SVGAGI (reference sequence).

In this sample, this clone turned up once. This chain joins TRBV4-1 and TRBJ2-5; 8 bases map to TRBD1. Germline loops: CDR1 MGHRA, CDR2 YSYEKL. Trimming cost V 0 bases and J 2 bases; bases outside gene matches: 5. The CDR3 spans 16 residues. CDR3 protein: CASSQEPRDRQETQYF. The CDR3 nucleotides read TGCGCCAGCAGCCAAGAACCCCGGGACAGGCAAGAGACCCAGTACTTC.

The rearrangement links TRBV18 to TRBJ2-1, with a weak D call TRBD1 (6 bases). V was clipped by 3 bases and J by 9 bases, with 12 bases between them. The CDR3 loop spans 13 amino acids. The germline V gene encodes CDR1 KGHSH and CDR2 LQKENI. The DNA of the CDR3 is TGTGCCAGCTCACCGGGGGAAGGGGGTGAGCAGTTCTTC. Its protein product is CASSPGEGGEQFF.

CDR3 loop: CASSGDRGFGGELFF. In DNA, the CDR3 is TGTGCCAGCAGTGGGGACAGGGGGTTCGGCGGGGAGCTGTTTTTT. The chain combines TRBV2 with TRBJ2-2; 11 bases fit TRBD1. Germline values: CDR1 SNHLY, CDR2 FYNNEI. The CDR3 covers 15 residues. V gave up 4 bases and J gave up 7 bases; unmatched junction bases: 5.

The chain carries TRBV27 and TRBJ1-1; TRBD1 might be the D (6 bases). CDR1 MNHEY and CDR2 SMNVEV come from the germline V gene (reference sequence). Trimming pared 6 bases from V and 1 base from J, leaving 15 bases between. The CDR3 extends over 15 amino acids. CDR3 amino acids: CASRLQGPRNTEAFF. CDR3 in DNA: TGTGCCAGCAGATTACAGGGTCCGCGGAACACTGAAGCTTTCTTT.

This clone was detected only a few times. The rearrangement joins TRBV19 to TRBJ1-5; D not certain. This CDR3 spans 14 amino acids. Looked up from germline, CDR1 is LNHDA and CDR2 is SQIVND (reference sequence). V lost 3 bases and J lost 5, with 11 bases in between. Here the CDR3 reads CASSIGEGYQPQHF. The CDR3, as DNA: TGTGCCAGTAGTATTGGGGAGGGCTATCAGCCCCAGCATTTT.

This clone was seen just once. The V call is TRBV6-1, the J call TRBJ2-1; 9 bases line up with TRBD1. V lost 8 bases to trimming and J lost 8 bases; unmatched junction nucleotides: 7. This CDR3 comprises 13 residues. Germline V gives CDR1 MNHNS, CDR2 SASEGT. The chain's CDR3 is CASWDREGDEQFF. The DNA of the CDR3 is TGTGCCAGCTGGGACAGGGAGGGCGATGAGCAGTTCTTC.

To note about this clone: Other DNA sequences in this sample translate to the same CDR3. This sequence joins TRBV7-3 and TRBJ1-5; tentative D call: TRBD1 (5 bases). V was cut by 5 bases and J by 6 bases, with 11 bases left in between. The CDR3 is made up of 13 amino acids. Germline loops: CDR1 SGHTA, CDR2 FQGTGA. The CDR3 is CASSPWGGQPQHF. CDR3 in DNA: TGTGCCAGCAGCCCTTGGGGGGGTCAGCCCCAGCATTTT.

The chain links TRBV5-4 to TRBJ2-3, with 7 bases identical to TRBD1. The V gene's germline CDR1 is SGHNT and CDR2 YYREEE (reference sequence). The junction had 10 bases not matched to a gene; V was cut back by 4 bases and J by 2 bases. This CDR3 comprises 16 residues. The CDR3 coding sequence is TGTGCCAGCAGCACCGGGCAGGGGGACATCACAGATACGCAGTATTTT. It specifies CASSTGQGDITDTQYF.

Notes on this clone: Other DNA variants within this sample encode the same CDR3. The chain recombines TRBV7-9 with TRBJ1-5; no clear D. Germline V gene data show CDR1 as SEHNR and CDR2 as FQNEAQ (reference sequence). The length of the CDR3 is 15 residues. The V end was cut by 1 base, the J end by 0 bases, with 7 bases between. The CDR3 spells CASSLGGYSNQPQHF. In nucleotides, the CDR3 is TGTGCCAGCAGCTTAGGTGGCTATAGCAATCAGCCCCAGCATTTT.

This chain connects TRBV7-9 to TRBJ1-5, with D maybe TRBD1 (5 bases). The CDR3 loop spans 18 amino acids. V lost 3 bases to trimming and J lost 0 bases, with 18 bases between them. The germline gives CDR1 SEHNR, CDR2 FQNEAQ (reference sequence). The CDR3 DNA sequence: TGTGCCAGCAGCTTCTCGAGGGGCGGCCCGTTTAGCAATCAGCCCCAGCATTTT. Residues: CASSFSRGGPFSNQPQHF.

This sequence joins TRBV4-2 and TRBJ1-5; tentatively, D is TRBD1 (5 bases). Germline CDR1 is LGHNA and CDR2 is YNFKEQ. Trimming took 1 base from V and 4 from J, leaving 8 bases between them. The CDR3 length is 14 residues. The CDR3 DNA is TGTGCCAGCAGCCAAGTCGACAGAAATCAGCCCCAGCATTTT. It codes for CASSQVDRNQPQHF.

This sequence joins TRBV5-4 and TRBJ2-7; D gene unclear. Germline V gene data show CDR1 as SGHNT and CDR2 as YYREEE (reference sequence). This CDR3 region has 12 residues. The germline V and J ends were trimmed by 2 bases and 8 bases, with 11 bases remaining between them. The CDR3 loop reads CASSFPPNQQYF. CDR3 DNA sequence: TGTGCCAGCAGCTTTCCTCCGAATCAGCAGTACTTC.